Presented here are 20 T cell receptor beta chains from one specimen sequenced in a study of PD-1 blockade in classical Hodgkin lymphoma. All patients experienced relapse after autologous stem cell transplantation, and brentuximab vedotin exposure was variable. TCRdb's table, derived via immunoSEQ multiplex PCR, lists solely in-frame clones and lacks some. The sample carries about 76,000 clones, around 86% recorded once. Sequencing was performed on peripheral blood mononuclear cells (PBMCs), taken at baseline. These receptors were obtained from a human donor with classical Hodgkin lymphoma.

This rearrangement joins TRBV28 to TRBJ1-5, with D tentatively TRBD1 (6 bases). Trimming shortened V by 7 bases and J by 0 bases, and 16 bases separated the two germline ends. CDR3 length: 16 residues. Germline assignment: CDR1 MDHEN and CDR2 SYDVKM. CDR3 nucleotides: TGTGCCAGCACTCCTACAGGGTTTGTTAGCAATCAGCCCCAGCATTTT. Its protein is CASTPTGFVSNQPQHF.

The chain has TRBV6-1 and TRBJ2-7, with 7 bases matching TRBD2. V shed 1 base and J 7 bases; nucleotides not matched to a gene: 10. This CDR3 region has 15 residues. Germline V gene sequence: CDR1 MNHNS, CDR2 SASEGT. This CDR3 is CASSEVGGGPEEQYF. The CDR3, as DNA: TGTGCCAGCAGTGAAGTGGGGGGAGGGCCTGAAGAGCAGTACTTC.

The chain joins TRBV6-5 to TRBJ2-1; no clear D gene. The CDR3 extends over 12 amino acids. CDR1 is MNHEY, CDR2 SVGAGI, per germline. Between the trimmed V and J ends, which lost 0 bases and 8 bases, there was a span of 5 bases. CDR3 sequence: CASSYSGDEQFF. The CDR3 DNA follows: TGTGCCAGCAGTTACTCGGGTGATGAGCAGTTCTTC.

This clone was seen only once. V and J are TRBV5-1 and TRBJ2-3, with D unclear. The CDR3 loop spans 14 amino acids. Germline V gene sequence: CDR1 SGHRS, CDR2 YFSETQ. V was shortened by 7 bases and J by 3 bases, with 15 bases between the two germline ends. The CDR3 bases are TGCGCCAGCCACGACCCCGGCCCAACAGATACGCAGTATTTT. Translated, it gives CASHDPGPTDTQYF.

V is TRBV5-6 and J is TRBJ2-3, with 8 positions matching TRBD2. The J segment lost 5 bases and the V segment lost 4 bases, leaving 6 bases of the junction unmatched. Per the germline V gene, CDR1 is SGHDT and CDR2 is YYEEEE. The CDR3 is made up of 14 amino acids. The CDR3 coding sequence is TGTGCCAGCAGCGAAGCGGGAGACGTAGATACGCAGTATTTT. It is translated as CASSEAGDVDTQYF.

The gene calls are TRBV18 and TRBJ1-2; D perhaps matches TRBD1 (5 bases). Germline V lookup: CDR1 KGHSH, CDR2 LQKENI. The ends were cut back, 5 bases at V and 4 bases at J, with 11 bases in the middle. This CDR3 comprises 13 residues. CDR3 sequence reads: CASSLRDGYGYTF. CDR3 DNA: TGTGCCAGCTCATTACGGGACGGCTATGGCTACACCTTC.

The chain employs TRBV28 and TRBJ2-7; D gene unclear. V was trimmed by 6 bases and J by 3 bases, leaving 15 bases between them. This CDR3 is 14 amino acids long. In germline, CDR1 is MDHEN, CDR2 SYDVKM. The CDR3 DNA reads as TGTGCCAGCAGCCGATATCCGGGCTTCTACGAGCAGTACTTC. Its protein product is CASSRYPGFYEQYF.

V is TRBV28 and J is TRBJ1-1; 8 bases map to TRBD1. The V gene end was trimmed by 4 bases and the J gene end by 0 bases; junction bases not matched to a gene: 10. Per germline, CDR1 MDHEN and CDR2 SYDVKM. The CDR3 has 17 amino acids. The CDR3 loop is CASSSPRGLSMNTEAFF. As DNA, the CDR3 is TGTGCCAGCAGTTCCCCCAGGGGGCTGAGTATGAACACTGAAGCTTTCTTT.

This clone was seen more than once but under ten times. The chain has TRBV28 and TRBJ1-3, with D tentatively TRBD1 (5 bases). This CDR3 spans 14 amino acids. The germline V and J ends were trimmed by 6 bases and 0 bases, with 9 bases remaining between them. Germline values: CDR1 MDHEN, CDR2 SYDVKM. As DNA, the CDR3 is TGTGCCAGCAGAAAGCAGGGCTCTGGAAACACCATATATTTT. It yields the protein CASRKQGSGNTIYF.

This clone was seen only once. V and J are TRBV28 and TRBJ2-3; no firm D call. The V and J ends lost 6 bases and 1 base respectively, with 8 bases between them. CDR1 is MDHEN, CDR2 SYDVKM, per germline. The CDR3 runs 13 residues. The CDR3 DNA is TGTGCCAGCAGGGGTCAAGGCACAGATACGCAGTATTTT. Translation gives CASRGQGTDTQYF.

This chain connects TRBV29-1 to TRBJ2-4; D ambiguous. CDR1 and CDR2 (germline): SQVTM, ANQGSEA. The CDR3 is 12 amino acids. The V and J ends lost 3 bases and 6 bases respectively, with 9 bases between them. The CDR3 is CSVEPDPNIQYF. DNA for the CDR3: TGCAGCGTTGAGCCCGACCCAAACATTCAGTACTTC. The full variable domain, rest sourced from reference TRBV29-1 and TRBJ2-4, is SAVISQKPSRDICQRGTSLTIQCQVDSQVTMMFWYRQQPGQSLTLIATANQGSEATYESGFVIDKFPISRPNLTFSTLTVSNMSPEDSSIYLCSVEPDPNIQYFGAGTRLSVL.

The J gene is TRBJ2-4, the V gene TRBV5-5; TRBD1 matches at 7 bases. CDR1 is SGHKS, CDR2 YYEKEE, per germline (reference sequence). J was trimmed by 2 bases and V by 4 bases; bases with no gene match: 6. The CDR3 is 15 residues long. This CDR3 is CASSIGTDSKNIQYF. For the CDR3, the DNA is TGTGCCAGCAGCATAGGGACAGACTCCAAAAACATTCAGTACTTC.

This clone has just one count. This chain connects TRBV4-2 to TRBJ1-4; a possible D gene is TRBD1 (5 bases). Trimming took 0 bases from V and 3 from J, leaving 11 bases between them. From germline, CDR1 is LGHNA and CDR2 YNFKEQ. The CDR3 length is 16 residues. The CDR3 reads CASSQDSGSANEKLFF. Here the CDR3 DNA reads TGTGCCAGCAGCCAAGATTCAGGGTCCGCTAATGAAAAACTGTTTTTT.

Points on this clone: The sample contains more than one DNA sequence encoding this CDR3. The CDR3 nucleotides read TGTGCCAGCAGCTTGGTAGGCTCTGGAAACACCATATATTTT. This sequence encodes CASSLVGSGNTIYF. The gene calls are TRBV5-6 and TRBJ1-3; D is unresolved. The V end was cut by 0 bases, the J end by 0 bases, with 4 bases between. CDR3 length: 14 amino acids. The germline gives CDR1 SGHDT, CDR2 YYEEEE.

The chain couples TRBV25-1 to TRBJ1-5; D not resolved. Germline V CDR1 and CDR2: MGHDK, SYGVNS. Trimming left V 2 bases short and J 5 bases short, with 10 bases between. The CDR3 loop spans 14 amino acids. CDR3 in amino acids: CASSEGSGDQPQHF. CDR3 in DNA: TGTGCCAGCAGTGAAGGCTCTGGCGATCAGCCCCAGCATTTT.

This clone came up once. The rearrangement links TRBV9 to TRBJ2-1, with 10 bases matching TRBD2. Germline CDR1 and CDR2: SGDLS and YYNGEE. V was clipped by 4 bases and J by 7 bases; unmatched bases: 8. CDR3 length: 15 residues. In nucleotides, the CDR3 is TGTGCCAGCAGCCCGCAGGCTAGCGGGGGAAATGAGCAGTTCTTC. It encodes CASSPQASGGNEQFF.

V gene TRBV4-1 combines with J gene TRBJ1-5, with 11 bases aligning to TRBD1. Germline trimming cut 3 bases from V and 6 bases from J; bases unmatched to any gene: 1. The CDR3 has 14 residues. The germline V gene encodes CDR1 MGHRA and CDR2 YSYEKL. CDR3 nucleotides: TGCGCCAGCAGCCAGGGACAGGGGGTTCAGCCCCAGCATTTT. Translated, it gives CASSQGQGVQPQHF.

The chain carries TRBV7-6 and TRBJ2-5; 11 bases agree with TRBD2. Trimming cost V 5 bases and J 1 base; bases outside gene matches: 3. Per the germline V gene, CDR1 is SGHVS and CDR2 is FNYEAQ. The CDR3 extends over 15 amino acids. CDR3 sequence reads: CASSALAGAQETQYF. CDR3 nucleotide sequence: TGTGCCAGCAGCGCACTAGCGGGAGCCCAAGAGACCCAGTACTTC.

The gene calls are TRBV10-2 and TRBJ2-7, with 7 bases that match TRBD1. Germline CDR1 reads WSHSY; CDR2 reads SAAADI. The CDR3 is 12 residues long. The V segment lost 3 bases and the J segment 7 bases; nucleotides outside the gene matches: 3. The CDR3 here is CASSEQGSEQYF. CDR3 nucleotide sequence: TGCGCCAGCAGTGAACAGGGGAGTGAGCAGTACTTC.

This clone was detected only a few times. The J gene is TRBJ2-1, the V gene TRBV2; 14 bases agree with TRBD2. Germline V gives CDR1 SNHLY, CDR2 FYNNEI. The CDR3 is made up of 14 amino acids. The junction had 7 bases not matched to a gene; V was cut back by 11 bases and J by 7 bases. CDR3 DNA: TGTGCCGGAGGGACTAGCGGGAGCGGGAATGAGCAGTTCTTC. It codes for CAGGTSGSGNEQFF.